Here is one T cell receptor beta chain with its context. The antigen remains unidentified. The trim removed 6 bases at V and 8 bases at J, leaving 11 bases unmatched. The CDR3 has 15 residues. Germline CDR1 is SGDLS and CDR2 is YYNGEE. This sample was taken from a study of beta chain features in type 1 diabetes. Looking at the study overall: Taken together, all samples contributed more than 90,000,000 examined sorted cells.

All of the isolated RNA was reverse transcribed, so expressed TCRB transcripts were sequenced. The assay was immunoSEQ multiplex PCR, and TCRdb's table has in-frame clones only and misses some. The sample has around 260,000 clones; just over 20% are singletons. Study results and caveats: TCRB CDR3s from Type 1 diabetes patients were moderately but significantly shorter in all four CD4+ subsets.

This TCR derives from a woman aged 40 to 55 with type 1 diabetes. Sequencing input: naive CD4+ T cells from blood. The rearrangement uses TRBV9 and TRBJ2-1, with 10 bases lining up with TRBD2. The CDR3 here is CASKRLAGEWDEQFF. CDR3 DNA: TGTGCCAGCAAGAGGCTAGCGGGAGAGTGGGATGAGCAGTTCTTC.